Below are 27 T cell receptor beta chains sequenced from a single sample in a study of technical replicates of blood from several donors. Libraries were prepared by immunoSEQ multiplex PCR; TCRdb keeps only in-frame clonotypes and omits some of them. The sample contains 55,000 to 65,000 clones, 95% to 98% of which appear only once. Source material: T cells isolated from PBMCs. The receptors derive from a human donor in good health.

This clone was observed once. The chain joins TRBV5-1 to TRBJ2-6, with TRBD1 as a possible D gene (6 bases). This CDR3 region has 16 residues. Trimming cost V 7 bases and J 1 base, with 15 bases left between them. Germline V gives CDR1 SGHRS, CDR2 YFSETQ. This chain's CDR3 is CASALQGISGANVLTF. The CDR3 DNA reads TGCGCCAGCGCCCTACAGGGAATATCTGGGGCCAACGTCCTGACTTTC.

The V gene is TRBV9, the J gene TRBJ1-4; 9 bases line up with TRBD1. The CDR3 is 15 amino acids. The V gene's germline CDR1 is SGDLS and CDR2 YYNGEE. The ends lost 4 bases at V and 4 bases at J; junction bases unmatched: 5. The CDR3 spells CASSFTGGVNEKLFF. The CDR3 region has the DNA TGTGCCAGCAGCTTCACAGGGGGCGTTAATGAAAAACTGTTTTTT. The whole variable domain, filled in from reference TRBV9 and TRBJ1-4, reads DSGVTQTPKHLITATGQRVTLRCSPRSGDLSVYWYQQSLDQGLQFLIQYYNGEERAKGNILERFSAQQFPDLHSELNLSSLELGDSALYFCASSFTGGVNEKLFFGSGTQLSVL.

This clone was recorded a few times. The rearrangement links TRBV15 to TRBJ2-5; 7 bases match TRBD2. The V gene's germline CDR1 is LNHNV and CDR2 YYDKDF (reference sequence). After removal of 1 base from V and 2 bases from J, the junction contained 4 bases not matched to a gene. This CDR3 comprises 15 residues. CDR3 amino acids: CATSRGSSGQETQYF. The CDR3 DNA reads as TGTGCCACCAGCAGAGGGTCTAGCGGACAAGAGACCCAGTACTTC. The full variable domain, in which reference TRBV15 and TRBJ2-5 provide the parts outside the CDR3, is DAMVIQNPRYQVTQFGKPVTLSCSQTLNHNVMYWYQQKSSQAPKLLFHYYDKDFNNEADTPDNFQSRRPNTSFCFLDIRSPGLGDTAMYLCATSRGSSGQETQYFGPGTRLLVL.

The chain uses TRBV5-4 and TRBJ2-5; TRBD2 aligns across 11 bases. This CDR3 comprises 16 residues. Germline CDR1 is SGHNT and CDR2 is YYREEE (reference sequence). Losses at the gene ends were 4 bases for V and 3 bases for J; bases not matched to a gene: 8. The CDR3 reads CASSNYPGLAEETQYF. CDR3 bases: TGTGCCAGCAGCAACTATCCGGGACTAGCGGAAGAGACCCAGTACTTC. The full variable domain, its missing parts supplied by reference TRBV5-4 and TRBJ2-5, is ETGVTQSPTHLIKTRGQQVTLRCSSQSGHNTVSWYQQALGQGPQFIFQYYREEENGRGNFPPRFSGLQFPNYSSELNVNALELDDSALYLCASSNYPGLAEETQYFGPGTRLLVL.

V gene TRBV7-8 combines with J gene TRBJ1-2; no definite D call. This CDR3 has 13 amino acids. V lost 1 base to trimming and J lost 2 bases, with 5 bases between them. Germline V gene sequence: CDR1 SGHVS, CDR2 FQNEAQ. CDR3 DNA: TGTGCCAGCAGCTTAGTACAGAACTATGGCTACACCTTC. This codes for CASSLVQNYGYTF.

CDR3 sequence: CAWVRDMYNEQFF. The DNA of the CDR3 is TGTGCCTGGGTCCGGGACATGTACAATGAGCAGTTCTTC. The chain couples TRBV30 to TRBJ2-1, with D perhaps TRBD1 (6 bases). This CDR3 has 13 residues. The V gene's germline CDR1 is GTSNPN and CDR2 SVGIG (reference sequence). Trimming shortened V by 5 bases and J by 4 bases, and 12 bases separated the two germline ends.

The gene calls are TRBV6-5 and TRBJ2-7; D may be TRBD1 (6 bases). V shed 0 bases and J shed 13 bases, with 16 bases lying between them. Looked up from germline, CDR1 is MNHEY and CDR2 is SVGAGI. This CDR3 is built from 13 residues. CDR3 sequence: CASSYSSVTGFYF. The CDR3 nucleotides read TGTGCCAGCAGTTACTCTTCTGTAACAGGGTTCTACTTC.

The chain uses TRBV7-6 and TRBJ2-7, with D perhaps matching TRBD1 (5 bases). This CDR3 is built from 16 residues. Germline V gives CDR1 SGHVS, CDR2 FNYEAQ. V was pared by 5 bases and J by 0 bases, with 17 bases between. The CDR3: CASSPHFRGASYEQYF. CDR3 coding DNA: TGTGCCAGCAGCCCGCACTTTAGGGGCGCCTCCTACGAGCAGTACTTC.

The gene calls are TRBV7-2 and TRBJ2-6; 9 bases match TRBD1. The CDR3 consists of 17 residues. Trimming removed 5 bases from V and 1 base from J; junction bases left unmatched: 6. Germline V gene lookup returns CDR1 SGHTA and CDR2 FQGNSA. Here the CDR3 DNA reads TGTGCCAGCAGCAGCGGGACAGGGTTTTCTGGGGCCAACGTCCTGACTTTC. Amino acid sequence: CASSSGTGFSGANVLTF.

The genes are TRBV13 and TRBJ2-7; the match to TRBD2 covers 13 bases. The J segment lost 2 bases and the V segment lost 4 bases, leaving 5 bases of the junction unmatched. CDR1 PRHDT and CDR2 FYEKMQ come from the germline V gene (reference sequence). The CDR3 covers 16 residues. Here the CDR3 reads CASSYGLAGETYEQYF. CDR3 sequence (DNA): TGTGCCAGCAGCTACGGACTAGCGGGGGAGACCTACGAGCAGTACTTC.

The genes are TRBV5-4 and TRBJ1-4; 9 bases are a match to TRBD1. Germline assignment: CDR1 SGHNT and CDR2 YYREEE (reference sequence). This CDR3 spans 14 amino acids. After removal of 4 bases from V and 8 bases from J, the junction contained 6 bases not matched to a gene. The CDR3 sequence: CASSRTGGTEKLFF. The CDR3 DNA reads TGTGCCAGCAGCCGAACAGGGGGCACGGAAAAACTGTTTTTT.

The chain has TRBV10-2 and TRBJ2-5; possibly TRBD1 for D (5 bases). Germline values: CDR1 WSHSY, CDR2 SAAADI. With 6 bases removed from V and 4 bases from J, the gap between germline ends came to 12 bases. This CDR3 has 13 residues. CDR3 loop: CASRASRGETQYF. CDR3 nucleotides: TGCGCCAGCAGAGCTAGTAGGGGAGAGACCCAGTACTTC.

The chain couples TRBV7-9 to TRBJ2-3; no firm D call. This CDR3 is 15 amino acids long. V lost 1 base to trimming and J lost 2 bases, with 10 bases between them. The germline V gene encodes CDR1 SEHNR and CDR2 FQNEAQ (reference sequence). The CDR3 DNA sequence: TGTGCCAGCAGCTTAGTATCCCTTCCCACAGATACGCAGTATTTT. It specifies CASSLVSLPTDTQYF.

The chain joins TRBV5-4 to TRBJ1-2; 9 bases align to TRBD1. V was clipped by 5 bases and J by 0 bases; unmatched bases: 8. This CDR3 comprises 16 residues. Germline V lookup: CDR1 SGHNT, CDR2 YYREEE (reference sequence). The CDR3 loop reads CASSPGQGPSNYGYTF. In DNA form, the CDR3 reads TGTGCCAGCAGTCCTGGACAGGGGCCCTCTAACTATGGCTACACCTTC.

This chain uses TRBV28 with TRBJ2-7, with TRBD1 identical over 8 bases. This CDR3 has 15 residues. Germline CDR1 and CDR2: MDHEN and SYDVKM. The V and J ends lost 3 bases and 2 bases, in that order; junction bases with no gene match: 6. CDR3 coding DNA: TGTGCCAGCAGTTTCCCAGGGGGCGACGCCTACGAGCAGTACTTC. Amino acid sequence: CASSFPGGDAYEQYF. Based on the CDR3 plus reference TRBV28 and TRBJ2-7, the full variable domain is DVKVTQSSRYLVKRTGEKVFLECVQDMDHENMFWYRQDPGLGLRLIYFSYDVKMKEKGDIPEGYSVSREKKERFSLILESASTNQTSMYLCASSFPGGDAYEQYFGPGTRLTVT.

This chain uses TRBV4-1 with TRBJ1-3; D ambiguous. V was cut by 4 bases and J by 1 base, with 8 bases left in between. CDR3 length: 14 residues. Per the germline V gene, CDR1 is MGHRA and CDR2 is YSYEKL. The CDR3 reads CASSRAMSGNTIYF. CDR3 DNA sequence: TGCGCCAGCAGCCGCGCCATGTCTGGAAACACCATATATTTT.

This chain connects TRBV9 to TRBJ1-1, with 9 bases aligning to TRBD1. The CDR3 has 17 residues. Germline V CDR1 and CDR2: SGDLS, YYNGEE. Trimming removed 3 bases from V and 2 bases from J; junction bases left unmatched: 11. CDR3 sequence reads: CASSAGTGTHPNTEAFF. Here the CDR3 DNA reads TGTGCCAGCAGCGCCGGGACAGGGACGCACCCTAACACTGAAGCTTTCTTT.

V and J are TRBV11-3 and TRBJ2-5; TRBD1 aligns across 7 bases. V lost 1 base, J lost 1 base, and 0 bases stayed unmatched. Germline-derived CDR1 and CDR2 are SGHNT and YENEEA. The CDR3 contains 14 residues. CDR3 coding DNA: TGTGCCAGCAGCTTAGGGACAGGCCAAGAGACCCAGTACTTC. Its protein is CASSLGTGQETQYF.

V is TRBV5-4 and J is TRBJ1-1; D call uncertain. Germline V gene lookup returns CDR1 SGHNT and CDR2 YYREEE (reference sequence). The CDR3 spans 13 residues. V shed 4 bases and J shed 4 bases, with 11 bases lying between them. CDR3 in amino acids: CASSPGLGTEAFF. CDR3 coding DNA: TGTGCCAGCAGCCCGGGGTTGGGCACTGAAGCTTTCTTT.

The chain links TRBV27 to TRBJ2-1; D is perhaps TRBD2 (7 bases). Germline V gene data show CDR1 as MNHEY and CDR2 as SMNVEV (reference sequence). Trimming stripped 6 bases from V and 15 bases from J, with 24 bases between. The CDR3 contains 14 residues. The CDR3 nucleotides read TGTGCCAGCAGCCATATTGAGCGGGACATTTTTCCGTTCTTC. Translation: CASSHIERDIFPFF.

J is TRBJ2-5 and V is TRBV5-1; TRBD1 matches at 7 bases. Germline assignment: CDR1 SGHRS and CDR2 YFSETQ. J gave up 5 bases and V 4 bases, and 8 bases lay outside the gene matches. The CDR3 extends over 14 amino acids. CDR3 coding DNA: TGCGCCAGCAGCGGGACAGCCGGAAGGGAGACCCAGTACTTC. It is translated as CASSGTAGRETQYF.

V usage is TRBV5-1 and J usage is TRBJ2-5; tentative D call: TRBD1 (6 bases). Trimming removed 2 bases at V and 5 bases at J, with 19 bases between. Germline-derived CDR1 and CDR2 are SGHRS and YFSETQ. The CDR3 runs to 16 residues. The CDR3 DNA is TGCGCCAGCAGCTTTTCCTCGACAGGACCCGGGGAGACCCAGTACTTC. This encodes CASSFSSTGPGETQYF.

The chain combines TRBV2 with TRBJ2-7; TRBD2 aligns across 8 bases. With 7 bases clipped from V and 7 bases from J, the junction kept 9 bases outside the gene matches. CDR1 is SNHLY, CDR2 FYNNEI, per germline. This CDR3 has 13 residues. CDR3 sequence reads: CASTFREGGEQYF. In DNA, the CDR3 is TGTGCCAGCACTTTCCGGGAGGGGGGTGAGCAGTACTTC. The complete variable domain, with remaining parts taken from reference TRBV2 and TRBJ2-7, reads EPEVTQTPSHQVTQMGQEVILRCVPISNHLYFYWYRQILGQKVEFLVSFYNNEISEKSEIFDDQFSVERPDGSNFTLKIRSTKLEDSAMYFCASTFREGGEQYFGPGTRLTVT.

The chain couples TRBV2 to TRBJ2-7, with 9 nucleotides matching TRBD1. Trimming removed 6 bases from V and 3 bases from J; junction bases left unmatched: 9. This CDR3 contains 15 residues. Germline V gives CDR1 SNHLY, CDR2 FYNNEI. This chain's CDR3 is CASRGMTGGNYEQYF. CDR3 coding DNA: TGTGCCAGCAGGGGGATGACAGGGGGGAACTACGAGCAGTACTTC. The full variable domain, with the rest looked up from reference TRBV2 and TRBJ2-7, is EPEVTQTPSHQVTQMGQEVILRCVPISNHLYFYWYRQILGQKVEFLVSFYNNEISEKSEIFDDQFSVERPDGSNFTLKIRSTKLEDSAMYFCASRGMTGGNYEQYFGPGTRLTVT.

This clone was seen a single time. V is TRBV2 and J is TRBJ2-7, with D tentatively TRBD1 (6 bases). Germline V gene data show CDR1 as SNHLY and CDR2 as FYNNEI. Trimming stripped 6 bases from V and 4 bases from J, with 10 bases between. This CDR3 comprises 12 residues. Here the CDR3 reads CASRQGSYEQYF. The DNA for the CDR3 is TGTGCCAGCAGACAGGGATCGTACGAGCAGTACTTC. Supplemented by reference TRBV2 and TRBJ2-7, the full variable domain reads EPEVTQTPSHQVTQMGQEVILRCVPISNHLYFYWYRQILGQKVEFLVSFYNNEISEKSEIFDDQFSVERPDGSNFTLKIRSTKLEDSAMYFCASRQGSYEQYFGPGTRLTVT.

The rearrangement joins TRBV4-1 to TRBJ2-1, with D perhaps TRBD2 (5 bases). The germline gives CDR1 MGHRA, CDR2 YSYEKL. The V end was cut by 2 bases, the J end by 9 bases, with 14 bases between. The CDR3 covers 14 residues. The CDR3 here is CASSQLASEREQFF. CDR3 nucleotides: TGCGCCAGCAGCCAATTAGCGTCTGAACGTGAGCAGTTCTTC.

The rearrangement uses TRBV7-6 and TRBJ2-5, with 11 bases aligning to TRBD2. The CDR3 contains 17 residues. The germline V gene encodes CDR1 SGHVS and CDR2 FNYEAQ. J lost 1 base, V lost 4 bases, and 8 bases had no gene match. In nucleotides, the CDR3 is TGTGCCAGCAGCTCCCCTAGCGGGAGGACGGCCCAAGAGACCCAGTACTTC. Protein: CASSSPSGRTAQETQYF. The full variable domain, with the rest looked up from reference TRBV7-6 and TRBJ2-5, is GAGVSQSPRYKVTKRGQDVALRCDPISGHVSLYWYRQALGQGPEFLTYFNYEAQQDKSGLPNDRFSAERPEGSISTLTIQRTEQRDSAMYRCASSSPSGRTAQETQYFGPGTRLLVL.